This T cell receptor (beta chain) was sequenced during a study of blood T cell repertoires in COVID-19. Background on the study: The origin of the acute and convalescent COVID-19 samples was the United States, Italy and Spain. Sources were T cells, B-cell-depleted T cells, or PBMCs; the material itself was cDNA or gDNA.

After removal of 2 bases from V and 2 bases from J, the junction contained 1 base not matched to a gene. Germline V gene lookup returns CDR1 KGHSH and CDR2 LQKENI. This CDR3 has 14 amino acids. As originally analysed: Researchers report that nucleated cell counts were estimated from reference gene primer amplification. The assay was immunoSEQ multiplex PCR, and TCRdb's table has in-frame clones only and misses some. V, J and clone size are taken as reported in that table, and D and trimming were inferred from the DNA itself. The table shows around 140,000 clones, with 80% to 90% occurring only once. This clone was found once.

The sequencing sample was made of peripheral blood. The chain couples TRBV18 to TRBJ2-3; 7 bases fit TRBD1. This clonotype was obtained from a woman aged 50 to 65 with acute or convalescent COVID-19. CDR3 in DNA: TGTGCCAGCTCACCAGGACAGGACACAGATACGCAGTATTTT. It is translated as CASSPGQDTDTQYF. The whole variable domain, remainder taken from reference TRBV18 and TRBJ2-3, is NAGVMQNPRHLVRRRGQEARLRCSPMKGHSHVYWYRQLPEEGLKFMVYLQKENIIDESGMPKERFSAEFPKEGPSILRIQQVVRGDSAAYFCASSPGQDTDTQYFGPGTRLTVL.